This T cell receptor beta chain was identified in a study of regulatory T cells in long-lasting Graves disease. Study as a whole: Persistent Graves' disease meant over 5 years of antithyroid drugs with positive TSH receptor antibodies. Findings and limits, study-wide: Persistent Graves' patients possessed reduced TCR diversity relative to recently diagnosed ones. Persistent cases favored TRBV28, TRBJ1-2 and TRBJ2-5.

For this clonotype: The antigen is not known.

V lost 3 bases to trimming and J lost 0 bases, with 7 bases between them. Per germline, CDR1 SGDLS and CDR2 YYNGEE. The CDR3 consists of 14 residues. Time point defined: persistent/refractory GD, antithyroid drugs over 5 years with positive TRAb. Construction of the TCR library relied on RNA isolated from PBMCs. Building of the TCR beta libraries involved iRepertoire HTBI primers and Arm-PCR of CDR3 regions. TCRdb called the multiplex PCR reads again in MiXCR, with one record for every CDR3 protein. Here the sample spans 350,000 to 500,000 distinct CDR3 sequences, over 20% being singletons. The J gene is TRBJ1-5, the V gene TRBV9; possibly TRBD1 for D (5 bases). The TCR sequence derives from a female donor with Graves disease. Sequencing was performed on peripheral blood mononuclear cells (PBMCs), taken when the disease was refractory, from a patient treated with antithyroid drugs. CDR3 sequence: CASSADTSNQPQHF. Written as DNA, the CDR3 is TGTGCCAGCAGCGCGGACACTAGCAATCAGCCCCAGCATTTT.